This T cell receptor beta chain was recorded in a study of blood T cell repertoires in COVID-19. Study-level background: COVID-19 samples from acute and convalescent phases originated in the United States, Italy and Spain. The cDNA or gDNA used as material had been derived from T cells, B-cell-depleted T cells, or PBMCs.

The CDR3 contains 13 residues. From germline, CDR1 is SQVTM and CDR2 ANQGSEA. With 6 bases removed from V and 5 bases from J, the gap between germline ends came to 16 bases. Sequencing was performed with immunoSEQ multiplex PCR; in TCRdb, only in-frame clones are kept and a portion is missing. The profile covers 35,000 to 40,000 clones, with 80% to 90% appearing a single time and around 7% taken by the ten largest. The gene calls are TRBV29-1 and TRBJ2-5; weak D call: TRBD2 (6 bases). The clonotype originates from a human donor in a cohort sampled during active COVID-19. The source material was peripheral blood. CDR3 in DNA: TGCAGCGTCGGGACTCAAATGGGGGAGACCCAGTACTTC. Residues: CSVGTQMGETQYF.